In its sample, the clone carrying this T cell receptor beta chain was seen a few times. The antigen is unknown. CDR1 and CDR2 from the germline V gene are SGHTA and FQGNSA. V dropped 5 bases and J dropped 0 bases, with 11 bases sitting between them. This CDR3 spans 14 amino acids. The sample comes from a study of T cell repertoires in cytomegalovirus infection. About the research overall: Alongside well-studied HLA-B-restricted CMV epitopes, recently identified HLA-C-restricted CMV epitopes were also used. Indications of both CMV infection and matching HLA type were provided by public TCR beta signatures. Study-level findings and limits: Cumulative frequency (of public TCR beta family members) identified carriers of CMV plus the relevant HLA. Dominating the ex vivo response were HLA-C-restricted CMV-specific TCR beta clonotypes.

MiXCR, applied by TCRdb to the reads, yields one record per CDR3 protein. Of around 430,000 distinct CDR3 sequences listed, about 42% are singletons. This TCR was sampled from a human donor in good health (CMV status not recorded). Some clones in this sample may be carry-over from other donors' samples. The input for sequencing was cultured PBMCs, taken from culture after CMV antigen stimulation. The chain recombines TRBV7-2 with TRBJ2-7; no clear D. The CDR3 is CASSLRLLSYEQYF. In nucleotides, the CDR3 is TGTGCCAGCAGCCTAAGACTCCTCTCCTACGAGCAGTACTTC. Full variable domain (rest looked up from reference TRBV7-2 and TRBJ2-7): GAGVSQSPSNKVTEKGKDVELRCDPISGHTALYWYRQSLGQGLEFLIYFQGNSAPDKSGLPSDRFSAERTGGSVSTLTIQRTQQEDSAVYLCASSLRLLSYEQYFGPGTRLTVT.